These T cell receptor beta chains were read from a single sample in a study of regulatory T cells in long-lasting Graves disease. TCRdb re-derived calls from the multiplex PCR reads in MiXCR, one entry per CDR3 protein. The repertoire consists of under 250,000 distinct CDR3 sequences, with 20% to 25% occurring once and the leading ten covering over 11%. The source was peripheral blood mononuclear cells (PBMCs), collected at new diagnosis, from a patient treated with antithyroid drugs. These receptors all come from a female donor with Graves disease. Each CDR3 is given with its conserved first and last residue. Fields, in order: J gene, D gene, clone size, V gene, CDR3 protein, CDR3 DNA. D genes are given only for firm matches. A clone size is listed for some rows: how often the clone was seen (once, few, many), or a class if it is expanded.

J: TRBJ2-7; D: TRBD2; size: many; V: TRBV5-1; CDR3: CASGDGGLYEQYF; DNA: TGCGCCAGCGGCGACGGGGGGTTATACGAGCAGTACTTC
J: TRBJ2-4; D: -; size: many; V: TRBV29-1; CDR3: CSGGRDDIQYF; DNA: TGCAGCGGGGGCCGCGACGACATTCAGTACTTC
J: TRBJ1-2; D: -; size: many; V: TRBV5-1; CDR3: CASSPGSSTINYGYTF; DNA: TGCGCCAGCAGCCCTGGTAGCAGCACGATTAACTATGGCTACACCTTC
J: TRBJ2-7; D: TRBD2; size: many; V: TRBV27; CDR3: CASRPVSGTRYEQYF; DNA: TGTGCCAGCAGGCCCGTTAGCGGGACCCGCTACGAGCAGTACTTC
J: TRBJ2-3; D: -; size: many; V: TRBV18; CDR3: CASSPWDPSFDTQYF; DNA: TGTGCCAGCTCACCTTGGGACCCTTCTTTCGATACGCAGTATTTT
J: TRBJ1-4; D: -; size: -; V: TRBV5-4; CDR3: CASSPAGSKANEKLFF; DNA: TGTGCCAGCAGCCCCGCCGGGAGTAAGGCTAATGAAAAACTGTTTTTT
J: TRBJ2-5; D: -; size: -; V: TRBV24-1; CDR3: CAISGPEQEAQYF; DNA: TGTGCCATCAGTGGGCCGGAACAAGAGGCCCAGTACTTC
J: TRBJ2-7; D: -; size: -; V: TRBV20-1; CDR3: CSAKSGSDSYEQYF; DNA: TGCAGTGCCAAAAGCGGAAGCGACTCCTACGAGCAGTACTTC
J: TRBJ2-7; D: -; size: many; V: TRBV28; CDR3: CASSSSPGTNYEQYF; DNA: TGTGCCAGCAGTTCCTCCCCCGGGACAAACTACGAGCAGTACTTC
J: TRBJ2-7; D: TRBD2; size: few; V: TRBV4-2; CDR3: CASSQATSGGPGEQYF; DNA: TGTGCCAGCAGCCAAGCGACTAGCGGGGGGCCTGGCGAGCAGTACTTC
J: TRBJ2-5; D: -; size: many; V: TRBV7-2; CDR3: CASSLGTAETQYF; DNA: TGTGCCAGCAGCTTAGGAACCGCGGAGACCCAGTACTTC
J: TRBJ1-5; D: -; size: -; V: TRBV28; CDR3: CASILGQGRRNQPQHF; DNA: -
J: TRBJ2-3; D: -; size: many; V: TRBV28; CDR3: CASSRRDISFTQYF; DNA: TGTGCCAGCAGTCGAAGGGACATAAGTTTTACGCAGTATTTT
J: TRBJ1-2; D: TRBD1; size: many; V: TRBV7-2; CDR3: CASSLDGTGVGYTF; DNA: TGTGCCAGCAGCTTAGACGGGACAGGGGTTGGCTACACCTTC
J: TRBJ2-3; D: TRBD2; size: few; V: TRBV4-3; CDR3: CASSHGLAGVQYF; DNA: TGCGCCAGCAGCCACGGACTAGCCGGGGTGCAGTATTTT
J: TRBJ2-1; D: -; size: many; V: TRBV5-1; CDR3: CASSFKGSSTDEQFF; DNA: TGCGCCAGCAGCTTCAAGGGCAGTTCGACTGATGAGCAGTTCTTC
J: TRBJ2-7; D: TRBD1; size: few; V: TRBV19; CDR3: CASSDRGRTYEQYF; DNA: TGTGCCAGTAGTGACAGGGGACGGACCTACGAGCAGTACTTC